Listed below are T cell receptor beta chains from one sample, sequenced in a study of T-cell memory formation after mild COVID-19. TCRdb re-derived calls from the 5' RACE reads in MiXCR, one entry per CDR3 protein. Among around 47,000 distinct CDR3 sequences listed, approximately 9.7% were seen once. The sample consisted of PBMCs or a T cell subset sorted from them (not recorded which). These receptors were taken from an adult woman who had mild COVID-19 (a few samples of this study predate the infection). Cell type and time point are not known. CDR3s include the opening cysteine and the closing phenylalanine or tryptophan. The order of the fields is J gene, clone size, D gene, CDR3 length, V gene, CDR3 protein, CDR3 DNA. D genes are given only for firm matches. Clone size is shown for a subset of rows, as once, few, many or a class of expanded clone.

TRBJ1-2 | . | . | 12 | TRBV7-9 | CASGRAGYGYTF | TGTGCCAGCGGTAGGGCGGGCTATGGCTACACCTTC
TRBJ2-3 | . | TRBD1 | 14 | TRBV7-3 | CASSSGQGRDTQYF | TGTGCCAGCAGCTCTGGACAGGGAAGGGATACGCAGTATTTT
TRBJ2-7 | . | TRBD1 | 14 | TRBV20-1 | CSAREFGQGYEQYF | TGCAGTGCTAGGGAATTCGGACAGGGGTACGAGCAGTACTTC
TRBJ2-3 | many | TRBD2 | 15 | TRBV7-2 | CASSLPTSGADTQYF | TGTGCCAGCAGCCTACCGACTAGCGGCGCAGATACGCAGTATTTT
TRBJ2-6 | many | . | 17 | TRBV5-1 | CASSPTADAGGANVLTF | TGCGCCAGCAGCCCGACAGCAGACGCGGGGGGGGCCAACGTCCTGACTTTC
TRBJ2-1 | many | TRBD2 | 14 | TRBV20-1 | CSSSPGLAVGEQFF | TGCTCCTCCTCACCGGGACTAGCGGTCGGTGAGCAGTTCTTC
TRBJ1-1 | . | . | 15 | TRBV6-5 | CASSYSRRLNTEAFF | TGTGCCAGCAGTTACTCGAGACGGCTGAACACTGAAGCTTTCTTT
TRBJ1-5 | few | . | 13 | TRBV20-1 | CSASVVINQPQHF | TGCAGTGCTAGTGTCGTTATCAATCAGCCCCAGCATTTT
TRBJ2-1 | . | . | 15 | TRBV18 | CASSPFKADGSEQFF | TGTGCCAGCTCCCCCTTTAAGGCGGATGGGAGTGAGCAGTTCTTC
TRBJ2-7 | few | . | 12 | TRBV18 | CASSPSPYEQYF | TGTGCCAGCTCACCATCGCCCTACGAGCAGTACTTC
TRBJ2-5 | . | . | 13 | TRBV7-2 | CASSLVVRETQYF | TGTGCCAGCAGCTTAGTTGTCAGGGAGACCCAGTACTTC
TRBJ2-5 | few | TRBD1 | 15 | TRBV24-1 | CATSDRTGIRETQYF | TGTGCCACCAGTGATCGGACAGGGATCAGGGAGACCCAGTACTTC
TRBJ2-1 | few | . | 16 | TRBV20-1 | CSARGARAHSYNEQFF | TGCAGTGCTCGGGGGGCTAGAGCACACTCCTACAATGAGCAGTTCTTC
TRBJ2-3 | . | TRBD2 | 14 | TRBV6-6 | CASSDAGGRDTQYF | TGTGCCAGCAGTGACGCGGGGGGGAGAGATACGCAGTATTTT
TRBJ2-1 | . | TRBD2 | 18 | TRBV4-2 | CASSQEIMAGGLLNEQFF | TGTGCCAGCAGCCAAGAAATCATGGCGGGGGGGCTCTTGAATGAGCAGTTCTTC
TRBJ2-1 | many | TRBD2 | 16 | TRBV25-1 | CASSPGLAGESDEQFF | TGTGCCAGCAGCCCGGGACTAGCGGGAGAGAGCGATGAGCAGTTCTTC
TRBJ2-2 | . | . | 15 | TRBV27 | CASSSPGVNTGELFF | TGTGCCAGCAGTTCGCCGGGGGTGAACACCGGGGAGCTGTTTTTT
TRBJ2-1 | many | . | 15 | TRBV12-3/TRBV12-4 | CASSLRPRVGNEQFF | TGTGCCAGCAGTTTGAGGCCAAGGGTGGGGAATGAGCAGTTCTTC
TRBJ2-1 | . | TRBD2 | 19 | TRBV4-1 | CASSQRGPGLAGGPGEQFF | TGCGCCAGCAGCCAGAGGGGTCCGGGACTAGCGGGGGGACCCGGTGAGCAGTTCTTC
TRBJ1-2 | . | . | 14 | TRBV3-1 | CASSQSLINYGYTF | TGTGCCAGCAGCCAATCATTGATTAACTATGGCTACACCTTC
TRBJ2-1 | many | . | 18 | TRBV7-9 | CASSLNRGSSSSYNEQFF | TGTGCCAGCAGCTTAAATAGAGGAAGTTCAAGCTCCTACAATGAGCAGTTCTTC
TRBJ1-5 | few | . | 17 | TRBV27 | CASSLWSGRGTNQPQHF | TGTGCCAGCAGTTTATGGTCTGGCCGGGGGACCAATCAGCCCCAGCATTTT
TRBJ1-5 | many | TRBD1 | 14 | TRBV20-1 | CSARDRGIGQPQHF | TGCAGTGCTAGGGACAGGGGGATAGGTCAGCCCCAGCATTTT
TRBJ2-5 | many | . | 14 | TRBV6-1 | CASSASISQETQYF | TGTGCCAGCAGTGCCTCGATAAGTCAAGAGACCCAGTACTTC
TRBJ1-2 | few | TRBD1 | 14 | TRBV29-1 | CSVKGTGQGHGYTF | TGCAGCGTAAAGGGGACGGGACAGGGCCATGGCTACACCTTC
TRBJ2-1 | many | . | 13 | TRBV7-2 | CASSQPILNEQFF | TGTGCCAGCAGCCAACCGATTTTGAATGAGCAGTTCTTC
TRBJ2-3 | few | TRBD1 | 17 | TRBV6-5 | CASSTRGTGGTRNTQYF | TGTGCCAGCAGTACCCGAGGGACAGGGGGCACGAGGAATACGCAGTATTTT
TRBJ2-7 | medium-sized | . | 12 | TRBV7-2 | CASSLAGSGLYF | TGTGCCAGCAGCTTAGCGGGATCAGGACTGTACTTC
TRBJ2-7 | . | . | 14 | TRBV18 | CASSPPTGTYEQYF | TGTGCCAGCTCACCACCGACAGGAACCTACGAGCAGTACTTC
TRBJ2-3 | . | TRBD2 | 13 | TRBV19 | CASRTSGTDTQYF | TGTGCCAGTAGGACTAGCGGCACAGATACGCAGTATTTT
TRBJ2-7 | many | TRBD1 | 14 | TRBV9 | CASSAGTGTYEQYF | TGTGCCAGCAGCGCTGGGACAGGGACCTACGAGCAGTACTTC
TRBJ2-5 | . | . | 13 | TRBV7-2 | CASSLSPQETQYF | TGTGCCAGCAGCTTAAGCCCCCAAGAGACCCAGTACTTC
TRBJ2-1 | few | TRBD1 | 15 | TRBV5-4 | CASSTRTGGFNEQFF | TGTGCCAGCAGCACGCGGACAGGGGGCTTCAATGAGCAGTTCTTC